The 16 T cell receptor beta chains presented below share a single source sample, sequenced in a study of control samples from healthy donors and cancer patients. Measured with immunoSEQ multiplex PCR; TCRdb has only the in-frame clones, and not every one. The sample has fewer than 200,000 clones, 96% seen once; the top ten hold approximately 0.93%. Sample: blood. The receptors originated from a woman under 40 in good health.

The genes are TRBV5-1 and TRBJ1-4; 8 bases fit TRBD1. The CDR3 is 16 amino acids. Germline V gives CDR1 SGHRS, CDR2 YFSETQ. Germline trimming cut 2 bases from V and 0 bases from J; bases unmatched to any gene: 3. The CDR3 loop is CASSFGTGATNEKLFF. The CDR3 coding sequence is TGCGCCAGCAGCTTCGGGACAGGTGCAACTAATGAAAAACTGTTTTTT.

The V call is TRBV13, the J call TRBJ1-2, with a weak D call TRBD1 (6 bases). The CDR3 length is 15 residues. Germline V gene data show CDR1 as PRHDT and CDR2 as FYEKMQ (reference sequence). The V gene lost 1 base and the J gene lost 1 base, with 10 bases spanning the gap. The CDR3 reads CASSLVSRGNYGYTF. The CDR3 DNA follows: TGTGCCAGCAGCTTAGTCAGCAGGGGTAACTATGGCTACACCTTC.

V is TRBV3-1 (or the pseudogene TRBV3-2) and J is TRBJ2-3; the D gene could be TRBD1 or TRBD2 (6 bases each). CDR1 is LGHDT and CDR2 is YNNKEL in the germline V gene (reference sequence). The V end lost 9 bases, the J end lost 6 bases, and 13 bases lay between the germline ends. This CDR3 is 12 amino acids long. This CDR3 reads CASNTGADTQYF. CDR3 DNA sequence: TGTGCCAGTAACACGGGGGCTGATACGCAGTATTTT.

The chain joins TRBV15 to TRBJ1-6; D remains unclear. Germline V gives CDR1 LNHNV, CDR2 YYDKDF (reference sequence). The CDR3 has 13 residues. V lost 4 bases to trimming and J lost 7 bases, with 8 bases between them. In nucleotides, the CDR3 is TGTGCCACCAGCACAAGAAGGAATTCACCCCTCCACTTT. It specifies CATSTRRNSPLHF.

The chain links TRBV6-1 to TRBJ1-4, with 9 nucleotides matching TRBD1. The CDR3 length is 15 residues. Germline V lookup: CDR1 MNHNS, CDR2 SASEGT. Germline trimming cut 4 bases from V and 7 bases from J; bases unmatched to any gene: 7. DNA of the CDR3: TGTGCCAGCAGTGCCGAACAGGGGGCGGGTGAAAAACTGTTTTTT. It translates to CASSAEQGAGEKLFF.

The chain's CDR3 is CSATDKYGYTF. In DNA, the CDR3 is TGCAGTGCTACCGACAAGTATGGCTACACCTTC. The chain joins TRBV20-1 to TRBJ1-2; D is unresolved. Trimming stripped 4 bases from V and 5 bases from J, with 8 bases between. The germline gives CDR1 DFQATT, CDR2 SNEGSKA (reference sequence). The CDR3 is made up of 11 amino acids.

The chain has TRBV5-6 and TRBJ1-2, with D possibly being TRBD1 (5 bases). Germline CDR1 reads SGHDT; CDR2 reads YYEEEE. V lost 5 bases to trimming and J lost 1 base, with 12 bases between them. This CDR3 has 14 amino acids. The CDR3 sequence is CASRFNRINYGYTF. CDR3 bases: TGTGCCAGCAGGTTTAACAGGATTAACTATGGCTACACCTTC.

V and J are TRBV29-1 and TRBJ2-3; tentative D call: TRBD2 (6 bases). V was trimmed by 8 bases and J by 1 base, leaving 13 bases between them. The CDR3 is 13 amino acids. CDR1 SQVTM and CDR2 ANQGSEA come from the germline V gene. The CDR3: CSLPGGGTDTQYF. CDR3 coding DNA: TGCAGCTTACCCGGGGGTGGCACAGATACGCAGTATTTT.

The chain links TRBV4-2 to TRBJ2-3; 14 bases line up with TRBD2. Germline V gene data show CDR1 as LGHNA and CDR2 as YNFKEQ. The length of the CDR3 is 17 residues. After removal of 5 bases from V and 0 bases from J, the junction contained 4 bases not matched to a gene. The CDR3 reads CASSARLAGGSTDTQYF. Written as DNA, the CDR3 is TGTGCCAGCAGCGCACGACTAGCGGGGGGGAGCACAGATACGCAGTATTTT.

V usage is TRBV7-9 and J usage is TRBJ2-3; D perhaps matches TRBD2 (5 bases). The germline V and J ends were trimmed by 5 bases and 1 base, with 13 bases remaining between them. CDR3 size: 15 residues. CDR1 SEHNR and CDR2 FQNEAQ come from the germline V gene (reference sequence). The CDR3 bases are TGTGCCAGCAGCCCAGCGGAGTCGCGCACAGATACGCAGTATTTT. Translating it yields CASSPAESRTDTQYF.

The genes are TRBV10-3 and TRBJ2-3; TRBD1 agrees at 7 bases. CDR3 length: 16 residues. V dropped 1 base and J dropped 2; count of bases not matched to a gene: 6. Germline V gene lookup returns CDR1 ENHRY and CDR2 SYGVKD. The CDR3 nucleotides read TGTGCCATCAGTGAGTTAACAGGGGTTACCACAGATACGCAGTATTTT. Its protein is CAISELTGVTTDTQYF.

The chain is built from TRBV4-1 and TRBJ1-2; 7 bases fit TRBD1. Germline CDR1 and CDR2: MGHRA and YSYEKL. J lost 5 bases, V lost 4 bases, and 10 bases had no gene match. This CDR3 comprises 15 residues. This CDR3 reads CASSPGQDQGYGYTF. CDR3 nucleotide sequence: TGCGCCAGCAGCCCAGGACAGGACCAAGGGTATGGCTACACCTTC.

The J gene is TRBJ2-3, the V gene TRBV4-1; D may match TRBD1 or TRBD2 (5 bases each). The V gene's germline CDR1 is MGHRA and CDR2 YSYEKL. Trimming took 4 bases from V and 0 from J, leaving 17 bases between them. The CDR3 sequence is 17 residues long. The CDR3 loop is CASSLVAGTTSTDTQYF. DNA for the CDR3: TGCGCCAGCAGCCTAGTAGCCGGGACCACTAGCACAGATACGCAGTATTTT.

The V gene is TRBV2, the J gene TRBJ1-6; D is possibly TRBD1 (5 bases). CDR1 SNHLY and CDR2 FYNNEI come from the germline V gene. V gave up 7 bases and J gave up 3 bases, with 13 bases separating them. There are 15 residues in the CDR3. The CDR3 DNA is TGTGCCAGCAAGCCGACAGCAAACTATAATTCACCCCTCCACTTT. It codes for CASKPTANYNSPLHF.

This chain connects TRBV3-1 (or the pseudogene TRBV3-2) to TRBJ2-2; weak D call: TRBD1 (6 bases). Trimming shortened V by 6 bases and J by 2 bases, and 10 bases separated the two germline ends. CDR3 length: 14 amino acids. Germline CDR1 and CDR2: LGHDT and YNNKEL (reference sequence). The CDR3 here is CASRPGTNTGELFF. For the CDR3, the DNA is TGTGCCAGCAGGCCGGGGACAAACACCGGGGAGCTGTTTTTT.

The CDR3 loop reads CASSLYIGEAFF. The CDR3 coding sequence is TGTGCCAGTAGTCTGTACATCGGTGAAGCTTTCTTT. The chain is built from TRBV19 and TRBJ1-1, with D unresolved. With 5 bases removed from V and 7 bases from J, the gap between germline ends came to 11 bases. The CDR3 has 12 residues. Germline lookup yields CDR1 LNHDA and CDR2 SQIVND (reference sequence). The full variable domain, in which reference TRBV19 and TRBJ1-1 provide the parts outside the CDR3, is DGGITQSPKYLFRKEGQNVTLSCEQNLNHDAMYWYRQDPGQGLRLIYYSQIVNDFQKGDIAEGYSVSREKKESFPLTVTSAQKNPTAFYLCASSLYIGEAFFGQGTRLTVV.